Sequencing of this T cell receptor beta chain was carried out in a study of blood T cell repertoires in COVID-19. Background on the study: Material from acute and convalescent COVID-19 was sourced from the United States, Italy and Spain.

The CDR3 length is 13 residues. V was cut by 4 bases and J by 1 base, with 7 bases left in between. The germline V gene has CDR1 SEHNR and CDR2 FQNEAQ (reference sequence). Under the authors' procedure: Amplification of reference gene primers was used by the study to estimate nucleated cell counts. Clones were sequenced by immunoSEQ multiplex PCR, and TCRdb holds only the in-frame ones, with some missing. D and trimming were read from the DNA, whereas the V and J calls and clone size are those reported in that table. The sample records about 16,000 clones, 70% to 90% being singletons. The sequenced sample was peripheral blood. The gene calls are TRBV7-9 and TRBJ1-1; D call uncertain. The clonotype was recovered from a human donor in a cohort sampled during active COVID-19. CDR3 sequence: CASSSYRNTEAFF. The CDR3, as DNA: TGTGCCAGCAGCTCCTACAGGAACACTGAAGCTTTCTTT.